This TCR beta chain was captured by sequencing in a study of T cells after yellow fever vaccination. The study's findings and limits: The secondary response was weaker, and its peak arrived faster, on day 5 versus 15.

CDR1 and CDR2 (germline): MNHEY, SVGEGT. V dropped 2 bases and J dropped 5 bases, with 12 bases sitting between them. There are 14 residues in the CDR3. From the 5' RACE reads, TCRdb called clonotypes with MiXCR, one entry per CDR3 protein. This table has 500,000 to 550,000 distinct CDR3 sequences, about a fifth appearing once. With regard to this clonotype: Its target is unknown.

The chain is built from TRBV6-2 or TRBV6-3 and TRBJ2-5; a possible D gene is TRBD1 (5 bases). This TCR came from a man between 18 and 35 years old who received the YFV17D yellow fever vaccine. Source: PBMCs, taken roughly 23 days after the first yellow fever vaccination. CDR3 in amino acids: CASSYPQGRETQYF. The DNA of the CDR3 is TGTGCCAGCAGTTACCCGCAGGGAAGGGAGACCCAGTACTTC.